A selection of T cell receptor beta chains follows, all from one sample in a study of blood T cell repertoires in COVID-19. The repertoire was sequenced with immunoSEQ multiplex PCR; TCRdb's copy has only in-frame clones and lacks some. The sample has under 150,000 clones; roughly 82% are singletons. The specimen sequenced was peripheral blood. These receptors all stem from a middle-aged woman with acute or convalescent COVID-19. Both conserved end residues are part of each CDR3. A D gene is named only where the DNA matches it firmly. Not all rows give a size; the values are once, few, many and, for expanded clones, a class.

cdr3_aa cdr3_nt d_call clone_size j_call v_call
CASSLGQGKGNTIYF TGTGCCAGCAGCCTGGGACAGGGGAAGGGAAACACCATATATTTT - - TRBJ1-3 TRBV21-1
CAWSPPGGASGYGYTF TGTGCCTGGAGTCCCCCGGGGGGGGCGTCTGGGTATGGCTACACCTTC - - TRBJ1-2 TRBV30
CASSLRESAYEQYF TGTGCCAGCAGTTTAAGGGAGAGCGCCTACGAGCAGTACTTC - - TRBJ2-7 TRBV27
CASSQQGYQPQHF TGTGCCAGCAGCCAGCAGGGGTATCAGCCCCAGCATTTT - - TRBJ1-5 TRBV7-2
CASSSRENTEAFF TGTGCCAGCAGCTCCAGGGAGAACACTGAAGCTTTCTTT - - TRBJ1-1 TRBV7-9
CASSPAGGLETQYF TGCGCCAGCAGCCCAGCGGGGGGCCTGGAGACCCAGTACTTC TRBD2 few TRBJ2-5 TRBV5-1
CASSEVLGSSGNTIYF TGTGCCAGCAGTGAAGTCCTGGGGAGCTCTGGAAACACCATATATTTT - - TRBJ1-3 TRBV6-1
CSASRLAGGITDTQYF TGCAGTGCTAGTCGGCTAGCGGGGGGCATCACAGATACGCAGTATTTT TRBD2 - TRBJ2-3 TRBV20-1
CASSHKAGGLSDTQYF TGCGCCAGCAGCCACAAAGCGGGGGGGCTTTCAGATACGCAGTATTTT TRBD2 - TRBJ2-3 TRBV4-1
CAWSVPRSGYQPQHF TGTGCCTGGAGTGTACCTAGGAGTGGGTATCAGCCCCAGCATTTT - - TRBJ1-5 TRBV30
CASSLTGGDTEAFF TGTGCCAGCAGCTTAACGGGGGGTGACACTGAAGCTTTCTTT - - TRBJ1-1 TRBV7-3
CATRGSSYEQYF TGTGCGACCCGGGGAAGCTCCTACGAGCAGTACTTC - - TRBJ2-7 TRBV6-5
CASSTEGRDTQYF TGTGCCAGCAGTACGGAGGGGAGAGATACGCAGTATTTT - few TRBJ2-3 TRBV6-5
CASSSSITRGIDTQYF TGTGCCAGCAGCTCCTCCATCACAAGGGGGATAGATACGCAGTATTTT - - TRBJ2-3 TRBV9
CASSLGPGGNYGYTF TGTGCCAGCAGCTTGGGACCCGGCGGGAACTATGGCTACACCTTC - - TRBJ1-2 TRBV5-5
CSVITAEQTYGYTF TGCAGCGTTATAACAGCGGAACAGACCTATGGCTACACCTTC - - TRBJ1-2 TRBV29-1
CASSQDRGQGSYNSPLHF TGCGCCAGCAGCCAAGATAGGGGACAAGGCTCCTATAATTCACCCCTCCACTTT - many TRBJ1-6 TRBV4-3
CATYQFSYNSPLHF TGTGCCACATACCAGTTCTCCTATAATTCACCCCTCCACTTT - once TRBJ1-6 TRBV30
CASSYRGGRRYF TGTGCCAGCAGTTACCGGGGGGGCCGTCGGTACTTC TRBD2 - TRBJ2-7 TRBV12-3/TRBV12-4
CASQGPTISYEQYF TGTGCCAGCCAAGGTCCCACTATCTCCTACGAGCAGTACTTC - - TRBJ2-7 TRBV2
CASSPIQYGYTF TGTGCCAGCAGCCCCATACAATATGGCTACACCTTC - - TRBJ1-2 TRBV7-9
CASSEVEYGYTF TGTGCCAGCAGTGAGGTAGAGTATGGCTACACCTTC - - TRBJ1-2 TRBV6-1
CASSTGQSSGNTIYF TGTGCCAGCAGTACCGGACAGAGCTCTGGAAACACCATATATTTT - once TRBJ1-3 TRBV6-6
CASSERLGPLHF TGTGCCAGCAGCGAGAGACTTGGGCCCCTCCACTTT - - TRBJ1-6 TRBV11-2
CAWSPGGSGANVLTF TGTGCCTGGAGTCCCGGAGGATCTGGGGCCAACGTCCTGACTTTC - - TRBJ2-6 TRBV30
CASSLTPGQGNEKLFF TGTGCCAGCAGTTTAACGCCGGGACAGGGTAATGAAAAACTGTTTTTT TRBD1 - TRBJ1-4 TRBV6-5
CASSLVPSGDTQYF TGTGCCAGCAGCTTAGTTCCTAGCGGTGATACGCAGTATTTT TRBD2 - TRBJ2-3 TRBV7-7
CASSPRTGGNTGELFF TGTGCCAGCAGCCCTCGGACAGGGGGAAACACCGGGGAGCTGTTTTTT TRBD1 - TRBJ2-2 TRBV7-2
CASSSVGFTDTQYF TGTGCCAGCAGCTCAGTGGGCTTCACAGATACGCAGTATTTT - - TRBJ2-3 TRBV5-4
CASSQDIPASRGEKLFF TGCGCCAGCAGCCAAGATATTCCTGCCTCCCGCGGCGAAAAACTGTTTTTT - - TRBJ1-4 TRBV4-1
CASSKTGVGSPLHF TGTGCCAGCAGTAAGACAGGGGTAGGGTCACCCCTCCACTTT TRBD1 few TRBJ1-6 TRBV6-5
CASSTNLGTAFHGTEAFF TGTGCCAGCAGTACAAACTTAGGGACAGCATTCCACGGGACTGAAGCTTTCTTT TRBD1 - TRBJ1-1 TRBV6-2/TRBV6-3
CASSQGKVGVEQYF TGTGCCAGCAGCCAAGGAAAGGTGGGCGTCGAGCAGTACTTC - - TRBJ2-7 TRBV14
CASSYEVGSTEAFF TGTGCCAGCAGTTACGAAGTGGGGAGCACTGAAGCTTTCTTT - - TRBJ1-1 TRBV6-5
CASRPRTGGSYEQYF TGTGCCAGCAGACCTCGGACAGGGGGCTCCTACGAGCAGTACTTC TRBD1 - TRBJ2-7 TRBV6-6
CASSLHRGSGNTIYF TGTGCCAGCAGCTTGCACAGGGGGTCTGGAAACACCATATATTTT TRBD1 - TRBJ1-3 TRBV5-8
CASSLAAGLANTGELFF TGCGCCAGCAGCTTGGCAGCGGGACTTGCGAACACCGGGGAGCTGTTTTTT TRBD2 - TRBJ2-2 TRBV5-1
CASSVVLSFNNARQPQHF TGTGCCAGCAGCGTAGTCCTATCCTTTAATAACGCGCGTCAGCCCCAGCATTTT - once TRBJ1-5 TRBV9
CASSLAGSNTGELFF TGCGCCAGCAGCTTGGCGGGTTCCAACACCGGGGAGCTGTTTTTT - - TRBJ2-2 TRBV5-1
CSVGSGGSYGYTF TGCAGCGTTGGGTCAGGGGGTAGCTATGGCTACACCTTC TRBD1 - TRBJ1-2 TRBV29-1
CASSQSTNTGELFF TGCGCCAGCAGCCAATCAACGAACACCGGGGAGCTGTTTTTT - - TRBJ2-2 TRBV4-1
CASSSSTGGISPLHF TGCGCCAGCAGCTCGTCGACAGGGGGCATTTCACCCCTCCACTTT TRBD1 few TRBJ1-6 TRBV5-1
CASSPAAGGGETQYF TGTGCCAGCTCTCCCGCCGCGGGGGGTGGAGAGACCCAGTACTTC TRBD2 - TRBJ2-5 TRBV18
CASSNPRTKHRTDTQYF TGTGCCAGTAGTAACCCCCGGACTAAACATCGCACAGATACGCAGTATTTT - - TRBJ2-3 TRBV19
CASEAGARTDTQYF TGCGCCAGCGAAGCGGGGGCACGCACAGATACGCAGTATTTT TRBD2 - TRBJ2-3 TRBV10-2